These 24 T cell receptor beta chains share one sample of origin, sequenced in a study of blood T cell repertoires in COVID-19. The protocol was immunoSEQ multiplex PCR, while the TCRdb copy is restricted to in-frame clones and leaves out a portion. The sample contains 250,000 to 350,000 clones, about 90% of which appear only once. Sequenced sample: PBMCs or T cells enriched from blood (not recorded which). All receptors derive from a woman aged 25 to 45 who had recovered from COVID-19.

This chain connects TRBV27 to TRBJ2-3; tentative D call: TRBD1 (6 bases). Between the trimmed V and J ends, which lost 5 bases and 2 bases, there was a span of 14 bases. In germline, CDR1 is MNHEY, CDR2 SMNVEV (reference sequence). This CDR3 has 15 amino acids. In nucleotides, the CDR3 is TGTGCCAGCAGTGTGACAGGAGCGATCACAGATACGCAGTATTTT. This encodes CASSVTGAITDTQYF.

The CDR3 nucleotides read TGTGCCAGCAGCAACTTCCGGGACAGGGGGCAAAGCTATGGCTACACCTTC. Encoded protein: CASSNFRDRGQSYGYTF. The genes are TRBV21-1 and TRBJ1-2; TRBD1 is the table's D call, not checked against the DNA. TRBV21-1 is annotated as a pseudogene. The CDR3 is 17 residues long.

The gene calls are TRBV24-1 and TRBJ2-7, with 8 bases that match TRBD1. V shed 4 bases, J shed 6 bases, and the junction held 4 bases outside the gene matches. Germline CDR1 is KGHDR and CDR2 is SFDVKD. The CDR3 runs to 13 residues. CDR3 DNA sequence: TGTGCCACCAGTGACCCCGGGACAGGCGAGCAGTACTTC. It is translated as CATSDPGTGEQYF.

This chain uses TRBV29-1 with TRBJ1-5; 7 nucleotides align to TRBD1. This CDR3 spans 14 amino acids. Germline trimming cut 7 bases from V and 2 bases from J; bases unmatched to any gene: 8. Germline CDR1 SQVTM, CDR2 ANQGSEA. Here the CDR3 reads CSALITGGNQPQHF. CDR3 sequence (DNA): TGCAGCGCCCTAATCACAGGGGGCAATCAGCCCCAGCATTTT.

The chain uses TRBV19 and TRBJ1-5; D is perhaps TRBD1 (6 bases). V lost 7 bases and J lost 2, with 15 bases in between. Germline CDR1 LNHDA, CDR2 SQIVND (reference sequence). CDR3 length: 15 residues. CDR3 loop: CASTPPGGRNQPQHF. As DNA, the CDR3 is TGTGCCAGTACCCCGCCGGGGGGCCGCAATCAGCCCCAGCATTTT. The full variable domain, in which reference TRBV19 and TRBJ1-5 provide the parts outside the CDR3, is DGGITQSPKYLFRKEGQNVTLSCEQNLNHDAMYWYRQDPGQGLRLIYYSQIVNDFQKGDIAEGYSVSREKKESFPLTVTSAQKNPTAFYLCASTPPGGRNQPQHFGDGTRLSIL.

The V gene is TRBV30, the J gene TRBJ1-1; D is undetermined. The length of the CDR3 is 13 residues. Germline V gene sequence: CDR1 GTSNPN, CDR2 SVGIG (reference sequence). Trimming pared 5 bases from V and 0 bases from J, leaving 10 bases between. CDR3 residues: CAWLPRMNTEAFF. The CDR3 region has the DNA TGTGCCTGGCTCCCGCGGATGAACACTGAAGCTTTCTTT.

The chain couples TRBV30 to TRBJ1-2; D might be TRBD1 (5 bases). The CDR3 is 15 amino acids. Trimming removed 3 bases from V and 4 bases from J, with 18 bases in between. Germline V gene sequence: CDR1 GTSNPN, CDR2 SVGIG (reference sequence). The DNA of the CDR3 is TGTGCCTGGAGCATAGAACCGGGACTGAGCTATGGCTACACCTTC. As protein: CAWSIEPGLSYGYTF.

This clone was seen once. This chain joins TRBV19 and TRBJ1-1; D ambiguous. The CDR3 is 11 amino acids. Trimming cost V 7 bases and J 8 bases, with 11 bases left between them. Germline lookup yields CDR1 LNHDA and CDR2 SQIVND (reference sequence). In nucleotides, the CDR3 is TGTGCCAGTAATGATCTGGCAGAAGCTTTCTTT. This translates into CASNDLAEAFF. Full variable domain (missing parts from reference TRBV19 and TRBJ1-1): DGGITQSPKYLFRKEGQNVTLSCEQNLNHDAMYWYRQDPGQGLRLIYYSQIVNDFQKGDIAEGYSVSREKKESFPLTVTSAQKNPTAFYLCASNDLAEAFFGQGTRLTVV.

V gene TRBV5-6 combines with J gene TRBJ1-1; tentatively, D is TRBD1 (5 bases). Trimming cost V 2 bases and J 1 base, with 12 bases left between them. CDR3 length equals 15 residues. Germline lookup yields CDR1 SGHDT and CDR2 YYEEEE. CDR3 nucleotide sequence: TGTGCCAGCAGCTTTGGGGGGGTACGGAACACTGAAGCTTTCTTT. Its translation: CASSFGGVRNTEAFF.

The chain links TRBV2 to TRBJ1-5, with 10 bases aligning to TRBD1. The CDR3 is made up of 15 amino acids. Germline V gene data show CDR1 as SNHLY and CDR2 as FYNNEI. V shed 6 bases, J shed 3 bases, and the junction held 5 bases outside the gene matches. CDR3: CASRGTGAINQPQHF. The CDR3 DNA is TGTGCCAGCAGAGGGACAGGGGCCATCAATCAGCCCCAGCATTTT.

This chain uses TRBV5-1 with TRBJ1-2, with D maybe TRBD1 (6 bases). The CDR3 has 15 amino acids. V was shortened by 2 bases and J by 2 bases, with 13 bases between the two germline ends. CDR1 and CDR2 from the germline V gene are SGHRS and YFSETQ. The CDR3 is CASSLSTGTNYGYTF. In DNA form, the CDR3 reads TGCGCCAGCAGCTTATCGACAGGAACGAACTATGGCTACACCTTC.

V gene TRBV13 combines with J gene TRBJ2-1; the D is unclear. Germline-derived CDR1 and CDR2 are PRHDT and FYEKMQ (reference sequence). The CDR3 runs to 17 residues. V was trimmed by 2 bases and J by 7 bases, leaving 21 bases between them. The CDR3 region is CASSLKGGLPPQNEQFF. The CDR3 region has the DNA TGTGCCAGCAGCTTAAAAGGCGGCCTGCCTCCTCAGAATGAGCAGTTCTTC. Supplemented by reference TRBV13 and TRBJ2-1, the full variable domain reads AAGVIQSPRHLIKEKRETATLKCYPIPRHDTVYWYQQGPGQDPQFLISFYEKMQSDKGSIPDRFSAQQFSDYHSELNMSSLELGDSALYFCASSLKGGLPPQNEQFFGPGTRLTVL.

The chain employs TRBV2 and TRBJ2-7, with 11 bases identical to TRBD2. The CDR3 consists of 17 residues. Looked up from germline, CDR1 is SNHLY and CDR2 is FYNNEI. Trimming removed 6 bases from V and 3 bases from J; junction bases left unmatched: 13. CDR3 DNA sequence: TGTGCCAGCAGGGGGAACCCCGGGACTAGCGGAGGCTACGAGCAGTACTTC. As protein: CASRGNPGTSGGYEQYF.

V usage is TRBV3-1 (or the pseudogene TRBV3-2) and J usage is TRBJ1-2; possible D gene TRBD1, 6 bases. Germline V lookup: CDR1 LGHDT, CDR2 YNNKEL (reference sequence). This CDR3 comprises 13 residues. Trimming stripped 4 bases from V and 2 bases from J, with 8 bases between. The CDR3 bases are TGTGCCAGCAGCCTTGGGACAAACTATGGCTACACCTTC. Translating it yields CASSLGTNYGYTF.

This chain connects TRBV10-3 to TRBJ2-3; D perhaps matches TRBD2 (6 bases). Germline V gene data show CDR1 as ENHRY and CDR2 as SYGVKD. Trimming took off 7 bases at V and 4 bases at J, with 18 bases between the two ends. This CDR3 is 15 amino acids long. The CDR3 loop is CAITPNGGSADTQYF. As DNA, the CDR3 is TGTGCCATCACCCCGAACGGGGGTAGCGCAGATACGCAGTATTTT.

V is TRBV6-5 and J is TRBJ1-5, with D perhaps TRBD1 (6 bases). V lost 2 bases to trimming and J lost 2 bases, with 10 bases between them. CDR1 and CDR2 (germline): MNHEY, SVGAGI. The CDR3 is 15 residues long. The CDR3 coding sequence is TGTGCCAGCAGTTACCTAGGGGGAGGCAATCAGCCCCAGCATTTT. Amino acids: CASSYLGGGNQPQHF.

In this sample, this clone turned up once. In DNA, the CDR3 is TGTGCCAGCAAGACAGAGAAATATAGCAATCAGCCCCAGCATTTT. This gives the protein CASKTEKYSNQPQHF. V usage is TRBV19 and J usage is TRBJ1-5; possible D gene TRBD1, 5 bases. Germline V gene lookup returns CDR1 LNHDA and CDR2 SQIVND (reference sequence). Trimming removed 9 bases at V and 0 bases at J, with 15 bases between. There are 15 residues in the CDR3.

The gene calls are TRBV19 and TRBJ2-7; tentatively, D is TRBD2 (5 bases). V dropped 6 bases and J dropped 0 bases, with 12 bases sitting between them. Per germline, CDR1 LNHDA and CDR2 SQIVND (reference sequence). There are 14 residues in the CDR3. The CDR3 here is CASRTDWSSYEQYF. The CDR3 region has the DNA TGTGCCAGTAGAACGGACTGGAGCTCCTACGAGCAGTACTTC.

V is TRBV5-1 and J is TRBJ2-7; 10 bases are shared with TRBD1. Germline loops: CDR1 SGHRS, CDR2 YFSETQ. Trimming took 4 bases from V and 5 from J; bases not matched to a gene: 18. CDR3 length equals 18 residues. Written as DNA, the CDR3 is TGCGCCAGCAGCGGAGAGGGACAGGGGTTCTATAGTACCCACGAGCAGTACTTC. Amino acid sequence: CASSGEGQGFYSTHEQYF.

This chain uses TRBV20-1 with TRBJ2-7; 7 bases map to TRBD1. V lost 3 bases and J lost 3; bases outside the gene matches: 5. From germline, CDR1 is DFQATT and CDR2 SNEGSKA (reference sequence). The CDR3 loop spans 13 amino acids. The CDR3 DNA reads TGCAGTGCTAGTAGTCAGGGGGTCTACGAGCAGTACTTC. Encoded protein: CSASSQGVYEQYF.

The chain couples TRBV3-1 (or the pseudogene TRBV3-2) to TRBJ1-1; the match to TRBD1 covers 7 bases. J lost 4 bases, V lost 2 bases, and 4 bases had no gene match. Germline V gene lookup returns CDR1 LGHDT and CDR2 YNNKEL (reference sequence). The CDR3 spans 14 residues. CDR3 DNA: TGTGCCAGCAGCCAATTACACAGGGGCACTGAAGCTTTCTTT. It specifies CASSQLHRGTEAFF.

The chain combines TRBV2 with TRBJ2-5, with D maybe TRBD1 (6 bases). The CDR3 length is 15 residues. Germline V lookup: CDR1 SNHLY, CDR2 FYNNEI. The V end lost 4 bases, the J end lost 5 bases, and 17 bases lay between the germline ends. DNA of the CDR3: TGTGCCAGCAGTGGAAACAGGGTGGTGCTGGAGACCCAGTACTTC. Protein: CASSGNRVVLETQYF. Variable domain in full (rest from reference TRBV2 and TRBJ2-5): EPEVTQTPSHQVTQMGQEVILRCVPISNHLYFYWYRQILGQKVEFLVSFYNNEISEKSEIFDDQFSVERPDGSNFTLKIRSTKLEDSAMYFCASSGNRVVLETQYFGPGTRLLVL.

In this sample, this clone turned up once. The chain combines TRBV15 with TRBJ2-7, with D maybe TRBD2 (6 bases). Between the trimmed V and J ends, which lost 0 bases and 3 bases, there was a span of 24 bases. Germline lookup yields CDR1 LNHNV and CDR2 YYDKDF (reference sequence). The CDR3 totals 19 residues. Here the CDR3 reads CATSRDLSGLQGFLYEQYF. The CDR3 DNA sequence: TGTGCCACCAGCAGAGATCTTAGCGGCTTGCAGGGCTTCCTCTACGAGCAGTACTTC.

The DNA for the CDR3 is TGTGCCAGCAGCCACATAAGGGGGTCGGCGGGACAGGGATCTGATGAAAAACTGTTTTTT. As protein: CASSHIRGSAGQGSDEKLFF. The chain uses TRBV14 and TRBJ1-4, with TRBD1 matching 9 bases. From germline, CDR1 is SGHDN and CDR2 FVKESK. CDR3 size: 20 residues. V was pared by 3 bases and J by 6 bases, with 20 bases of the junction left unmatched.